The T cell receptor beta chain described here comes from a study of T cells in Graves' hyperthyroidism and ophthalmopathy. Amplification targeted TCR beta CDR3 regions from RNA transcripts. HTBI primers were the set used in a first-round RT-PCR of the TCR CDR3. One entry per CDR3 protein, called by TCRdb with MiXCR from the multiplex PCR reads. The sample lists about 400,000 distinct CDR3 sequences, around 13% seen once, with 5% to 6% in the top ten. CDR1 is SGHTA, CDR2 FQGNSA, per germline. CDR3 size: 15 residues. V lost 3 bases, J lost 8 bases, and 8 bases stayed unmatched. Exclusion criteria comprised uncontrolled infection, other autoimmune disease, pregnancy or lactation. This clonotype has only a few counts.

The specimen was blood. This chain connects TRBV7-2 to TRBJ2-2, with 8 positions matching TRBD1. This receptor was taken from a woman aged 18-30 years with Graves' hyperthyroidism. The CDR3 nucleotides are TGTGCCAGCAGCTTCAGTCCCGGGACAGGTGGGGAGCTGTTTTTT. This translates into CASSFSPGTGGELFF.